The 3 T cell receptor beta chains in this list originate from one sample, sequenced in a study of shared clonotypes between healthy human individuals. TCRdb keeps only in-frame clones here, not all; method: immunoSEQ multiplex PCR. The sample shows roughly 2,500,000 clones, roughly 93% of them seen only once. Sequencing used naive CD4+ T cells from PBMCs. Regarding subset: CD45RA+ positively selected. These receptors originate from a man younger than 35 in good health. Some clones in this sample may be carry-over from other donors' samples.

The chain links TRBV4-1 to TRBJ1-3; D gene uncertain. Germline CDR1 is MGHRA and CDR2 is YSYEKL. This CDR3 has 19 residues. Trimming pared 2 bases from V and 2 bases from J, leaving 22 bases between. The CDR3 nucleotides read TGCGCCAGCAGCCAACGTGAAAAAGACCCTAGGGTCGCTGGAAACACCATATATTTT. This translates into CASSQREKDPRVAGNTIYF.

The gene calls are TRBV7-9 and TRBJ1-2; TRBD1 agrees at 8 bases. This CDR3 contains 16 residues. From germline, CDR1 is SEHNR and CDR2 FQNEAQ (reference sequence). With 7 bases clipped from V and 8 bases from J, the junction kept 18 bases outside the gene matches. The CDR3 region is CASTPGRDRLTDGYTF. In DNA, the CDR3 is TGTGCCAGCACCCCTGGAAGGGACAGGTTAACCGACGGCTACACCTTC.

This CDR3 is CASKLRDWPGDEQYF. As DNA, the CDR3 is TGTGCCAGTAAGTTGAGGGACTGGCCGGGGGACGAGCAGTACTTC. The V gene is TRBV27, the J gene TRBJ2-7, with D perhaps TRBD2 (6 bases). Germline lookup yields CDR1 MNHEY and CDR2 SMNVEV (reference sequence). The germline V and J ends were trimmed by 9 bases and 5 bases, with 23 bases remaining between them. The CDR3 runs 15 residues.